One and the same sample provided the 25 T cell receptor beta chains below, sequenced in a study of blood T cell repertoires in COVID-19. This table comes from immunoSEQ multiplex PCR, and its TCRdb copy is limited to in-frame clones, with some not included. This sample carries 300,000 to 450,000 clones, around 87% of them seen once, and the ten largest clones take 10%. Sequenced input: peripheral blood. These receptors originate from a woman aged 30 to 39 with COVID-19, enrolled during active disease.

The rearrangement uses TRBV7-9 and TRBJ2-7; weak D call: TRBD2 (5 bases). V lost 3 bases to trimming and J lost 2 bases, with 8 bases between them. Germline assignment: CDR1 SEHNR and CDR2 FQNEAQ (reference sequence). This CDR3 contains 13 residues. CDR3 sequence (DNA): TGTGCCAGCAGCTTCGCGGAGGCCTACGAGCAGTACTTC. Protein sequence: CASSFAEAYEQYF.

This clone was seen just once. Here the CDR3 reads CASSKSASGRASYEQYF. The DNA of the CDR3 is TGTGCCAGTAGTAAGTCGGCCAGCGGGAGGGCCTCCTACGAGCAGTACTTC. The chain uses TRBV19 and TRBJ2-7, with 10 nucleotides matching TRBD2. Germline CDR1 reads LNHDA; CDR2 reads SQIVND (reference sequence). CDR3 length: 17 amino acids. With 4 bases clipped from V and 0 bases from J, the junction kept 9 bases outside the gene matches.

The chain links TRBV27 to TRBJ1-4; the D is unclear. Germline V gives CDR1 MNHEY, CDR2 SMNVEV (reference sequence). Trimming removed 1 base at V and 5 bases at J, with 8 bases between. This CDR3 contains 14 residues. CDR3 coding DNA: TGTGCCAGCAGTTTATTTTCAGAAAATGAAAAACTGTTTTTT. Protein: CASSLFSENEKLFF.

This rearrangement joins TRBV7-8 to TRBJ2-2; 9 nucleotides match TRBD2. V shed 5 bases and J 4 bases; nucleotides not matched to a gene: 8. From germline, CDR1 is SGHVS and CDR2 FQNEAQ. The CDR3 totals 16 residues. Written as DNA, the CDR3 is TGTGCCAGCAGCCGCCGACTAGCGGCCGCCACCGGGGAGCTGTTTTTT. Translating gives CASSRRLAAATGELFF.

CDR3 DNA sequence: TGTGCCAGCAGCCAAGATCTATGGCAGGGATTCAACTATGGCTACACCTTC. Protein product: CASSQDLWQGFNYGYTF. The V gene is TRBV3-1 (or the pseudogene TRBV3-2), the J gene TRBJ1-2, with D maybe TRBD1 (5 bases). V lost 0 bases and J lost 2, with 16 bases in between. The CDR3 runs to 17 residues. Germline CDR1 is LGHDT and CDR2 is YNNKEL (reference sequence).

This clone was recorded only once. The V and J genes are TRBV6-1 and TRBJ2-1, with 7 nucleotides matching TRBD1. The CDR3 sequence is 13 residues long. Trimming at V came to 2 bases and at J to 8 bases, leaving 3 bases not matched to a gene. Germline V CDR1 and CDR2: MNHNS, SASEGT. CDR3 sequence: CASSERGQDEQFF. The CDR3 DNA follows: TGTGCCAGCAGTGAAAGGGGGCAGGATGAGCAGTTCTTC.

This chain connects TRBV29-1 to TRBJ2-5; TRBD1 aligns across 10 bases. The length of the CDR3 is 14 residues. Germline CDR1 is SQVTM and CDR2 is ANQGSEA. The trim removed 5 bases at V and 5 bases at J, leaving 8 bases unmatched. The CDR3 nucleotides are TGCAGCGTTCCAGACAGGGGGCGGAGGGAGACCCAGTACTTC. Protein: CSVPDRGRRETQYF.

This clone has just a few counts. The chain is built from TRBV7-3 and TRBJ2-2; 12 bases map to TRBD2. Germline V gene data show CDR1 as SGHTA and CDR2 as FQGTGA. V shed 3 bases, J shed 3 bases, and the junction held 11 bases outside the gene matches. The CDR3 extends over 19 amino acids. CDR3 protein: CASSLTGLAGIKDTGELFF. CDR3 sequence (DNA): TGTGCCAGCAGCTTGACCGGACTAGCGGGAATTAAGGACACCGGGGAGCTGTTTTTT.

The chain employs TRBV6-2 or TRBV6-3 and TRBJ2-1; 7 bases are a match to TRBD2. The germline V gene has CDR1 MNHEY and CDR2 SVGEGT. CDR3 length: 13 residues. V trimming: 2 bases; J trimming: 8 bases; junction bases outside the gene matches: 3. The CDR3, as DNA: TGTGCCAGCAGTTACACAGCGGGGTATGAGCAGTTCTTC. Protein sequence: CASSYTAGYEQFF.

The gene calls are TRBV5-1 and TRBJ1-4; 9 bases map to TRBD1. V shed 0 bases and J 8 bases; nucleotides not matched to a gene: 8. The CDR3 length is 16 residues. Germline V CDR1 and CDR2: SGHRS, YFSETQ. This CDR3 reads CASSLAPGTGNEKLFF. The CDR3 DNA follows: TGCGCCAGCAGCTTGGCCCCCGGGACAGGGAACGAAAAACTGTTTTTT.

The chain combines TRBV19 with TRBJ2-2, with 10 bases identical to TRBD2. This CDR3 contains 14 residues. Trimming took 7 bases from V and 5 from J; bases not matched to a gene: 4. CDR1 and CDR2 (germline): LNHDA, SQIVND (reference sequence). The CDR3 sequence is CASKGLAYTGELFF. The DNA of the CDR3 is TGTGCCAGTAAGGGACTAGCGTATACCGGGGAGCTGTTTTTT.

The rearrangement uses TRBV24-1 and TRBJ1-4; no firm D call. Germline CDR1 KGHDR, CDR2 SFDVKD. The CDR3 spans 12 residues. V dropped 3 bases and J dropped 6 bases, with 4 bases sitting between them. CDR3 nucleotides: TGTGCCACCAGTGATCTCGATGAAAAACTGTTTTTT. This encodes CATSDLDEKLFF.

The gene calls are TRBV30 and TRBJ1-4; 8 nucleotides agree with TRBD1. The CDR3 loop spans 17 amino acids. Per germline, CDR1 GTSNPN and CDR2 SVGIG (reference sequence). V shed 0 bases, J shed 0 bases, and the junction held 6 bases outside the gene matches. DNA of the CDR3: TGTGCCTGGAGTGTCCAGGGGGCCCCCGCAACTAATGAAAAACTGTTTTTT. Translated, it gives CAWSVQGAPATNEKLFF.

V gene TRBV9 combines with J gene TRBJ2-7; TRBD2 matches 9 bases. V shed 0 bases and J 3 bases; nucleotides not matched to a gene: 4. CDR3 length: 15 amino acids. The germline CDR1 and CDR2 sequences are SGDLS and YYNGEE. For the CDR3, the DNA is TGTGCCAGCAGCGTAGGAGCGGGAGGCCTCTACGAGCAGTACTTC. This sequence encodes CASSVGAGGLYEQYF. Variable domain in full (rest from reference TRBV9 and TRBJ2-7): DSGVTQTPKHLITATGQRVTLRCSPRSGDLSVYWYQQSLDQGLQFLIQYYNGEERAKGNILERFSAQQFPDLHSELNLSSLELGDSALYFCASSVGAGGLYEQYFGPGTRLTVT.

The genes are TRBV4-2 and TRBJ2-1, with D perhaps TRBD2 (5 bases). V was clipped by 0 bases and J by 8 bases, with 11 bases between them. This CDR3 spans 14 amino acids. Germline V gene sequence: CDR1 LGHNA, CDR2 YNFKEQ. For the CDR3, the DNA is TGTGCCAGCAGCCAAGATAAGACTAACGATGAGCAGTTCTTC. It specifies CASSQDKTNDEQFF.

The chain recombines TRBV10-3 with TRBJ2-1; 8 bases agree with TRBD2. This CDR3 comprises 20 residues. Germline V gene data show CDR1 as ENHRY and CDR2 as SYGVKD. V gave up 2 bases and J gave up 0 bases; unmatched junction bases: 15. This chain's CDR3 is CAISEPPGRPGGSSYNEQFF. CDR3 sequence (DNA): TGTGCCATCAGTGAGCCTCCGGGTAGACCGGGAGGGAGCTCCTACAATGAGCAGTTCTTC.

This chain connects TRBV29-1 to TRBJ2-1; D might be TRBD2 (6 bases). The CDR3 extends over 14 amino acids. In germline, CDR1 is SQVTM, CDR2 ANQGSEA. V was clipped by 8 bases and J by 0 bases, with 14 bases between them. The DNA for the CDR3 is TGCAGCTACTCCGGGAGCCTCTCCTACAATGAGCAGTTCTTC. This sequence encodes CSYSGSLSYNEQFF.

The chain carries TRBV7-3 and TRBJ1-1; 11 positions agree with TRBD1. The CDR3 has 16 amino acids. V was pared by 5 bases and J by 1 base, with 6 bases of the junction left unmatched. Germline V gives CDR1 SGHTA, CDR2 FQGTGA. CDR3 nucleotide sequence: TGTGCCAGCAGCCCTCGGGACAGGGGGTCGAACACTGAAGCTTTCTTT. Translating it yields CASSPRDRGSNTEAFF.

In the case of this clone: Distinct nucleotide sequences in the sample also encode this CDR3. The chain uses TRBV6-1 and TRBJ1-5; no clear D gene. The CDR3 has 14 amino acids. Trimming took 1 base from V and 4 from J, leaving 8 bases between them. Germline CDR1 reads MNHNS; CDR2 reads SASEGT. The CDR3: CASSEGSSNQPQHF. The CDR3 DNA sequence: TGTGCCAGCAGTGAAGGAAGCTCTAATCAGCCCCAGCATTTT.

This chain uses TRBV2 with TRBJ2-1; D might be TRBD1 (5 bases). Germline V gene sequence: CDR1 SNHLY, CDR2 FYNNEI. This CDR3 is 16 amino acids long. V lost 8 bases, J lost 4 bases, and 21 bases lay in between. The DNA of the CDR3 is TGTGCCAGCTCCAAGGGCAGGGAAGGGATATACAATGAGCAGTTCTTC. It yields the protein CASSKGREGIYNEQFF. Full variable domain (outside the CDR3, taken from reference TRBV2 and TRBJ2-1): EPEVTQTPSHQVTQMGQEVILRCVPISNHLYFYWYRQILGQKVEFLVSFYNNEISEKSEIFDDQFSVERPDGSNFTLKIRSTKLEDSAMYFCASSKGREGIYNEQFFGPGTRLTVL.

The rearrangement joins TRBV5-1 to TRBJ2-1; TRBD2 matches 9 bases. The germline V gene has CDR1 SGHRS and CDR2 YFSETQ. The J segment lost 9 bases and the V segment lost 7 bases, leaving 14 bases of the junction unmatched. CDR3 length: 15 residues. The CDR3 here is CASAAGAGGLGEQFF. DNA of the CDR3: TGCGCCAGCGCTGCGGGAGCGGGAGGATTGGGTGAGCAGTTCTTC.

The V and J genes are TRBV19 and TRBJ1-5; D ambiguous. V was pared by 1 base and J by 12 bases, with 10 bases between. CDR1 and CDR2 from the germline V gene are LNHDA and SQIVND (reference sequence). The CDR3 runs to 12 residues. CDR3 sequence (DNA): TGTGCCAGTAGTATAGTCCCGGGGAACCAGCATTTT. It specifies CASSIVPGNQHF.

This clone was seen only once. The V call is TRBV7-2, the J call TRBJ2-2, with D perhaps TRBD1 (5 bases). V was trimmed by 6 bases and J by 3 bases, leaving 11 bases between them. The CDR3 covers 14 residues. Per the germline V gene, CDR1 is SGHTA and CDR2 is FQGNSA. The CDR3 loop reads CASSYDSYTGELFF. The DNA for the CDR3 is TGTGCCAGCAGTTATGACAGCTACACCGGGGAGCTGTTTTTT. Based on the CDR3 plus reference TRBV7-2 and TRBJ2-2, the full variable domain is GAGVSQSPSNKVTEKGKDVELRCDPISGHTALYWYRQSLGQGLEFLIYFQGNSAPDKSGLPSDRFSAERTGGSVSTLTIQRTQQEDSAVYLCASSYDSYTGELFFGEGSRLTVL.

The rearrangement uses TRBV5-8 and TRBJ2-7, with D unresolved. The length of the CDR3 is 13 residues. CDR1 and CDR2 from the germline V gene are SGHTS and YDEGEE. The V gene lost 0 bases and the J gene lost 0 bases, with 4 bases spanning the gap. CDR3 sequence: CASSLGVSYEQYF. CDR3 coding DNA: TGTGCCAGCAGCTTGGGAGTCTCCTACGAGCAGTACTTC.

This rearrangement joins TRBV5-8 to TRBJ2-2, with D perhaps matching TRBD1 (5 bases). V gave up 2 bases and J gave up 6 bases, with 11 bases separating them. CDR3 length: 14 residues. Germline V CDR1 and CDR2: SGHTS, YDEGEE. The CDR3 here is CASSFIQGAGELFF. The CDR3 DNA sequence: TGTGCCAGCAGCTTCATCCAGGGCGCCGGGGAGCTGTTTTTT.